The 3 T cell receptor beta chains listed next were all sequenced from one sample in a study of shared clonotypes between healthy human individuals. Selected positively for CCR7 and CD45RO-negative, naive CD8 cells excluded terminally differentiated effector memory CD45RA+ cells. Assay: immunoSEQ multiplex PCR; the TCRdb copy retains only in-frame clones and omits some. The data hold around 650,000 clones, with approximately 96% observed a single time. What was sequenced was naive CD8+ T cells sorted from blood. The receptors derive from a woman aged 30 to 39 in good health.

The CDR3 coding sequence is TGCGCCAGCAGTTTCTTGGGACAGGGCACCTATGGCTACACCTTC. Translation gives CASSFLGQGTYGYTF. This sequence joins TRBV5-1 and TRBJ1-2; 9 bases are a match to TRBD1. Germline CDR1 and CDR2: SGHRS and YFSETQ. J gave up 4 bases and V 5 bases, and 9 bases lay outside the gene matches. The CDR3 consists of 15 residues.

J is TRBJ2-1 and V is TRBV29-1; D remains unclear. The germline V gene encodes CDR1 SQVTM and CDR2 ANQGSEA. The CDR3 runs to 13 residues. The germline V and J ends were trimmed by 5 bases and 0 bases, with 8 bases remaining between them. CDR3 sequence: CSVRTTSYNEQFF. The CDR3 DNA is TGCAGCGTTAGAACTACCTCCTACAATGAGCAGTTCTTC.

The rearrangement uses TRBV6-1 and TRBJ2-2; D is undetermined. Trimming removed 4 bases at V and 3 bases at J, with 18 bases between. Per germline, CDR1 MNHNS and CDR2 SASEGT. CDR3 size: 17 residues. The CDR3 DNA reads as TGTGCCAGCAGTGTCGTCGTAGGAGCAGCGTACACCGGGGAGCTGTTTTTT. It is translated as CASSVVVGAAYTGELFF.